The rows below give T cell receptor beta chains drawn from one sample of a study of shared clonotypes between healthy human individuals. This table comes from immunoSEQ multiplex PCR, and its TCRdb copy is limited to in-frame clones, with some not included. The data show about 2.4 million clones, around 94% seen once. Material for sequencing was naive CD4+ T cells sorted from blood. Receptor source: a man younger than 35 in good health. CDR3s include the opening cysteine and the closing phenylalanine or tryptophan. A D gene is named only where the DNA matches it firmly. Size is stated for part of the rows, as once, few or many counts, or as a class when the clone is expanded.

NA,TRBV12-5,NA,TRBJ2-1,CASGLVRLGLPEQFF,TGTGCTAGTGGTTTGGTACGACTCGGACTACCGGAGCAGTTCTTC
TRBD2,TRBV19,NA,TRBJ2-5,CASSDLAGVGQETQYF,TGTGCCAGTTCCGACCTAGCGGGAGTGGGTCAAGAGACCCAGTACTTC
TRBD1,TRBV6-6,NA,TRBJ1-2,CASSRRQGSYGYTF,TGTGCCAGCAGTCGCCGACAGGGATCCTATGGCTACACCTTC
TRBD2,TRBV10-3,NA,TRBJ2-5,CATGGGGGETQYF,TGTGCCACCGGGGGGGGCGGAGGAGAGACCCAGTACTTC
TRBD1,TRBV7-2,NA,TRBJ1-2,CASSLGQGYGYTF,TGTGCCAGCAGCTTGGGACAGGGGTATGGCTACACCTTC
TRBD1,TRBV11-3,NA,TRBJ1-5,CASSLRQGLNQPQHF,TGTGCCAGCAGCTTAAGACAGGGCCTAAATCAGCCCCAGCATTTT
NA,TRBV12-5,NA,TRBJ2-3,CASGRRNTDTQYF,TGTGCTAGTGGTAGGAGAAACACAGATACGCAGTATTTT
NA,TRBV5-1,NA,TRBJ2-5,CASSLRTGQQETQYF,TGCGCCAGCAGCTTGAGAACAGGCCAGCAAGAGACCCAGTACTTC
TRBD2,TRBV11-2,NA,TRBJ2-5,CASSSVGTSGSKETQYF,TGTGCCAGCAGCTCTGTAGGGACTAGCGGGAGTAAAGAGACCCAGTACTTC
NA,TRBV28,NA,TRBJ2-3,CASSPPGPSPGTDTQYF,TGTGCCAGCAGTCCGCCGGGTCCCTCCCCGGGAACAGATACGCAGTATTTT
NA,TRBV28,once,TRBJ2-7,CASSSQGIPSYEQYF,TGTGCCAGCAGTTCTCAGGGTATCCCCTCCTACGAGCAGTACTTC
TRBD1,TRBV25-1,NA,TRBJ2-1,CASSEAGTGYYNEQFF,TGTGCCAGCAGTGAGGCCGGGACAGGCTACTACAATGAGCAGTTCTTC
TRBD1,TRBV19,NA,TRBJ1-2,CASSSQGGNGYTF,TGTGCCAGCTCATCCCAGGGGGGGAATGGCTACACCTTC
NA,TRBV10-1,NA,TRBJ2-7,CASSEGRPPYEQYF,TGCGCCAGCAGTGAGGGACGGCCGCCCTACGAGCAGTACTTC
TRBD2,TRBV11-2,NA,TRBJ2-1,CASSLGASGSMFF,TGTGCCAGCAGCTTAGGCGCTAGCGGGAGCATGTTCTTC
NA,TRBV29-1,NA,TRBJ1-2,CSVEYLLRAPAGGYTF,TGCAGCGTTGAATATCTCCTCCGGGCTCCAGCCGGGGGCTACACCTTC
TRBD1,TRBV6-5,NA,TRBJ1-1,CASSQTGVFEAFF,TGTGCCAGCAGCCAAACAGGGGTCTTTGAAGCTTTCTTT
TRBD1,TRBV6-5,once,TRBJ2-1,CASSSQGQGINEQFF,TGTGCCAGCAGCTCCCAGGGACAGGGCATCAATGAGCAGTTCTTC
NA,TRBV6-1,NA,TRBJ1-3,CASSEIRTSGNTIYF,TGTGCCAGCAGTGAAATCCGTACAAGCGGAAACACCATATATTTT
TRBD1,TRBV7-2,NA,TRBJ2-7,CASSLTGNHEQYF,TGTGCCAGCAGCTTGACAGGGAACCACGAGCAGTACTTC
NA,TRBV5-1,NA,TRBJ1-1,CASSGPQGSTEAFF,TGCGCCAGCAGCGGACCACAGGGTAGCACTGAAGCTTTCTTT
NA,TRBV2,NA,TRBJ2-1,CASSEALQGSSWRFF,TGTGCCAGCAGTGAAGCGCTTCAAGGCTCCTCCTGGCGGTTCTTC
TRBD1,TRBV5-4,NA,TRBJ2-3,CASSLTGADTQYF,TGTGCCAGCAGCTTGACAGGGGCAGATACGCAGTATTTT
NA,TRBV28,few,TRBJ1-5,CASGHQPQHF,TGTGCCAGCGGACACCAGCCCCAGCATTTT
NA,TRBV10-3,once,TRBJ1-2,CAIAEGIGIYGYTF,TGTGCCATCGCGGAGGGAATAGGAATCTATGGCTACACCTTC
NA,TRBV19,NA,TRBJ1-6,CASSIDGTGPSPLHF,TGTGCCAGTAGTATAGATGGTACAGGGCCTTCACCCCTCCACTTT
TRBD1,TRBV5-4,NA,TRBJ1-6,CASSSGGQGTSPLHF,TGTGCCAGCAGCTCAGGGGGACAGGGGACTTCACCCCTCCACTTT
NA,TRBV2,NA,TRBJ2-6,CASSASRAGANVLTF,TGTGCCAGCAGTGCCAGCAGGGCTGGGGCCAACGTCCTGACTTTC
NA,TRBV7-9,few,TRBJ1-4,CASSLGPSEKLFF,TGTGCCAGCAGCTTGGGACCTAGTGAAAAACTGTTTTTT
NA,TRBV11-1,NA,TRBJ2-2,CASSLARFLTGELFF,TGTGCCAGCAGCTTAGCCAGGTTCCTCACCGGGGAGCTGTTTTTT
NA,TRBV7-9,NA,TRBJ2-5,CASSLGVNQETQYF,TGTGCCAGCAGCTTAGGGGTTAACCAAGAGACCCAGTACTTC
NA,TRBV10-3,once,TRBJ1-3,CAITGARGLSGNTIYF,TGTGCCATCACGGGGGCCCGTGGGCTCTCTGGAAACACCATATATTTT
TRBD2,TRBV4-2,few,TRBJ2-1,CASSQSLAGDSSYNEQFF,TGTGCCAGCAGCCAATCACTAGCGGGAGACAGCTCCTACAATGAGCAGTTCTTC
NA,TRBV18,NA,TRBJ2-1,CASSPFSGQRDEQFF,TGTGCCAGCTCACCATTCTCAGGGCAGAGGGATGAGCAGTTCTTC
NA,TRBV7-6,few,TRBJ1-1,CASSLGAGNTEAFF,TGTGCCAGCAGCTTAGGTGCGGGCAACACTGAAGCTTTCTTT
NA,TRBV6-1,NA,TRBJ1-5,CASSDDPWGNQPQHF,TGTGCCAGCAGTGATGACCCTTGGGGCAATCAGCCCCAGCATTTT
NA,TRBV11-3,NA,TRBJ2-1,CASSPFRFETYNEQFF,TGTGCCAGCAGCCCCTTCCGGTTCGAAACCTACAATGAGCAGTTCTTC
NA,TRBV5-1,NA,TRBJ1-2,CASSLEGVHYGYTF,TGCGCCAGCAGCTTGGAGGGCGTCCACTATGGCTACACCTTC
NA,TRBV5-8,NA,TRBJ1-1,CASSLIRGGEAFF,TGTGCCAGCAGCTTGATCAGGGGAGGGGAAGCTTTCTTT
NA,TRBV7-9,once,TRBJ1-5,CASSVTGSNQPQHF,TGTGCCAGCAGCGTTACAGGCAGCAATCAGCCCCAGCATTTT
TRBD1,TRBV18,NA,TRBJ2-7,CASSRGQGPASEQYF,TGTGCCAGCTCACGTGGACAGGGTCCGGCCTCCGAGCAGTACTTC